A single T cell receptor (beta chain) is shown here with its context. Antigen unknown. V lost 5 bases, J lost 3 bases, and 5 bases stayed unmatched. Looked up from germline, CDR1 is GTSNPN and CDR2 is SVGIG (reference sequence). CDR3 length equals 14 residues. The sample is drawn from a study of vaccination effects on CD4 cells after COVID-19. On the study more broadly: Participants were given two doses of BNT162b2 or mRNA-1273 vaccine. Study results and caveats: Infection- and vaccine-induced clones contracted markedly late after vaccination. The vaccine-induced clones of healthy vaccinees included only 1 of 255 that cross-reacted with common cold coronaviruses.

With the ViraFEST assay, the study expanded antigen-specific CD4+ T cells using viral peptide pools, then sequenced them. With 10 to 11 days of culture completed, CD4+ T cells were isolated. Neither prior SARS-CoV-2 infection nor positive nucleocapsid antibodies were present in the vaccine recipients. Cultivation was performed at a few million PBMC per well with roughly 9.1 IU/ml IL-2 and roughly 9.3 ug/ml peptides added. The data were produced by immunoSEQ multiplex PCR, yet TCRdb's version contains in-frame clones alone and is incomplete. The sample records some 68,000 clones, 70% to 85% being singletons.

Here the sequenced sample was CD4+ T cells from PBMCs cultured with HCoV-OC43 spike peptides, taken before COVID-19 vaccination. Indicated subset: HCoV-OC43 spike overlapping peptide pool stimulation. The TCR originated in a human donor who received a COVID-19 vaccine. This rearrangement joins TRBV30 to TRBJ2-1, with 9 bases aligning to TRBD1. CDR3 in DNA: TGTGCCTGGGAATACAGGGGGCTCTACAATGAGCAGTTCTTC. The encoded protein is CAWEYRGLYNEQFF. The complete variable domain, with remaining parts taken from reference TRBV30 and TRBJ2-1, reads SQTIHQWPATLVQPVGSPLSLECTVEGTSNPNLYWYRQAAGRGLQLLFYSVGIGQISSEVPQNLSASRPQDRQFILSSKKLLLSDSGFYLCAWEYRGLYNEQFFGPGTRLTVL.